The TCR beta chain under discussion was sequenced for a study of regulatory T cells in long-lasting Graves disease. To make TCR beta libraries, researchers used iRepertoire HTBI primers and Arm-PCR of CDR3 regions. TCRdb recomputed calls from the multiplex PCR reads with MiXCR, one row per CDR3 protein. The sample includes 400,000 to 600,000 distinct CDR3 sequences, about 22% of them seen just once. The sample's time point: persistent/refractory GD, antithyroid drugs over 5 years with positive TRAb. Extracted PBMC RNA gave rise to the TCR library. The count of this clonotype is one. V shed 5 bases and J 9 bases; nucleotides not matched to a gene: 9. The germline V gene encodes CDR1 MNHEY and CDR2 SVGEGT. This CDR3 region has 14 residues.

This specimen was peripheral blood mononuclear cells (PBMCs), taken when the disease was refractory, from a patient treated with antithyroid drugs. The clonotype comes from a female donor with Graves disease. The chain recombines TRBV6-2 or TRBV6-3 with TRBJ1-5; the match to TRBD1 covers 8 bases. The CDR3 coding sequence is TGTGCCAGCAGTGGTTTGGACAGGGTGTGGCCCCAGCATTTT. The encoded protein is CASSGLDRVWPQHF.